This T cell receptor beta chain was sequenced during a study of T cell repertoires in cytomegalovirus infection. In regard to this clonotype: Its target is unknown.

From germline, CDR1 is MNHEY and CDR2 SVGEGT. This CDR3 has 15 residues. V was pared by 5 bases and J by 2 bases, with 13 bases between. Broader study findings: The response measured ex vivo was dominated by TCR beta clonotypes (HLA-C-restricted and CMV-specific).

Using its own MiXCR run on the reads, TCRdb lists one record per CDR3 protein. The sample holds under 200,000 distinct CDR3 sequences, roughly a fifth seen once. This sample comprised CD8+ T cells from cultured PBMCs, obtained from culture after CMV antigen stimulation. V is TRBV6-2 or TRBV6-3 and J is TRBJ1-5; D not certain. The receptor comes from a human donor in good health (CMV status not recorded). Some clones in this sample may be carry-over from other donors' samples. For the CDR3, the DNA is TGTGCCAGCAGTATAATCAAAGGAGGCAATCAGCCCCAGCATTTT. Translating gives CASSIIKGGNQPQHF.